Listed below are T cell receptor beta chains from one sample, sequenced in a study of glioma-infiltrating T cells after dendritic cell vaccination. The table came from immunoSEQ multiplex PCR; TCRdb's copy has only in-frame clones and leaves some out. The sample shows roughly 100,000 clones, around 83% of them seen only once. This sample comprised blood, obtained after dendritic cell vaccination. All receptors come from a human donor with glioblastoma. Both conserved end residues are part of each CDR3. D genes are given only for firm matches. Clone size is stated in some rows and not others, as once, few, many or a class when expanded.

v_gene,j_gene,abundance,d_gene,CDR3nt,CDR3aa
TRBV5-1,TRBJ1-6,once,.,TGCGCCAGCAGCTTGATCCACCTCGAGAATTCACCCCTCCACTTT,CASSLIHLENSPLHF
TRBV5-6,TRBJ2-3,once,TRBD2,TGTGCCAGCAGCTTGGGGGAGGGGAGACTCACAGATACGCAGTATTTT,CASSLGEGRLTDTQYF
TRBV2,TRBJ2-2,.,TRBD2,TGTGCCAGCAGTGGCTTGCGCCTAGCGGAAACCGGGGAGCTGTTTTTT,CASSGLRLAETGELFF
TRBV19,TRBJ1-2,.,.,TGTGCCAGTAGTATAGCTGCGGAGTTTACTAACTATGGCTACACCTTC,CASSIAAEFTNYGYTF
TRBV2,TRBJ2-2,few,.,TGTGCCAGCAGTAACACATGGCCCGGGGAGCTGTTTTTT,CASSNTWPGELFF
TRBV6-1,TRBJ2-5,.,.,TGTGCCAGCAGTGTACGGGCGGGAATTTCGACCCAGTACTTC,CASSVRAGISTQYF
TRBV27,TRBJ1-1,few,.,TGTGCCAGCAGTCTCCAATCCCTTAGGAACACTGAAGCTTTCTTT,CASSLQSLRNTEAFF
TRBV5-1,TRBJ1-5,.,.,TGCGCCAGCAGCTCTTCAGGGGTCAATAGCAATCAGCCCCAGCATTTT,CASSSSGVNSNQPQHF
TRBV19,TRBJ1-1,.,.,TGTGCCAGTAGCCTGTTACAGGGTGGGGACACTGAAGCTTTCTTT,CASSLLQGGDTEAFF
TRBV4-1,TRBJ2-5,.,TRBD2,TGCGCCAGCAGCCAAGAATGGACTAGCGGGGGGTATCAAGAGACCCAGTACTTC,CASSQEWTSGGYQETQYF
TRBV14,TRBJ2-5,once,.,TGTGCCAGCAGCCCCTGGTCAGGGGACCAAGAGACCCAGTACTTC,CASSPWSGDQETQYF
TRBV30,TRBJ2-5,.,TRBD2,TGTGCCTGCCAGCTAGCGGGGGGTGAAGAGACCCAGTACTTC,CACQLAGGEETQYF
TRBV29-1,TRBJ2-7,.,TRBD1,TGCAGCGTAACAGGGGCGTCCTACGAGCAGTACTTC,CSVTGASYEQYF
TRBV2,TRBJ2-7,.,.,TGTGCCAGCAGTATTAATAATCCGACAGTGGACGAGCAGTACTTC,CASSINNPTVDEQYF
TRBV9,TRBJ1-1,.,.,TGTGCCAGCAGCTCCTTAAGCGGACACACTGAAGCTTTCTTT,CASSSLSGHTEAFF
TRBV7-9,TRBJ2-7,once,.,TGTGCCAGCAGCCCCCGACAGGTCTCCTACGAGCAGTACTTC,CASSPRQVSYEQYF
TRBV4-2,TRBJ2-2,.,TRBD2,TGTGCCAGCAGCCAAGTCTCAAGCGGGGGACCCAACACCGGGGAGCTGTTTTTT,CASSQVSSGGPNTGELFF
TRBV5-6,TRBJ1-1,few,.,TGTGCCAGCAGCCCGGACAAGACCTTTGAAGCTTTCTTT,CASSPDKTFEAFF
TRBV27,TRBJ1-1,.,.,TGTGCCAGCGCCTCCTCCGGCACTGAAGCTTTCTTT,CASASSGTEAFF
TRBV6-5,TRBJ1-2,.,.,TGTGCCAGCAGTTCAGGGGATGTCTATGGCTACACCTTC,CASSSGDVYGYTF
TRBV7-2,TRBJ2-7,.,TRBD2,TGTGCCAGCAGCCCCACGACTGGTAGCGGGACCAGCTACGAGCAGTACTTC,CASSPTTGSGTSYEQYF
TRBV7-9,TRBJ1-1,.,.,TGTGCCAGCAGTGCGGGGAACACTGAAGCTTTCTTT,CASSAGNTEAFF
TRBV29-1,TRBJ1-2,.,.,TGCAGCGTTGAGGAGGGGGGCTACACCTTC,CSVEEGGYTF
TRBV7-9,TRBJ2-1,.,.,TGTGCCAGCAGCTCAAGCGGACAGGGAGGGAATGAGCAGTTCTTC,CASSSSGQGGNEQFF
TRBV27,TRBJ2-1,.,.,TGTGCCAGCAGTTCATCAGGGGTATCCTACAATGAGCAGTTCTTC,CASSSSGVSYNEQFF
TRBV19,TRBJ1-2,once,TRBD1,TGTGCCAGTAGACGGACAGGGGGCTTGTCCTATGGCTACACCTTC,CASRRTGGLSYGYTF
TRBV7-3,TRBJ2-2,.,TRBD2,TGTGCCAGCAGCTTAAACGCGGGGGGGACCACCGGGGAGCTGTTTTTT,CASSLNAGGTTGELFF
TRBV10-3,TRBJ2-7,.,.,TGTGCCATCAGTGACAGTCTCCCCCGCGAGCAGTACTTC,CAISDSLPREQYF
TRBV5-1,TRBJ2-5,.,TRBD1,TGCGCCAGCAGCGGGGGACAGGGCTATCAAGAGACCCAGTACTTC,CASSGGQGYQETQYF
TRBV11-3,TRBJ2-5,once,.,TGTGCCAGCAGCGTACAGGGTGAGCAAGAGACCCAGTACTTC,CASSVQGEQETQYF
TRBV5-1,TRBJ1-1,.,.,TGCGCCAGCAGCTTTAATTCGGGGGGAGAGAACACTGAAGCTTTCTTT,CASSFNSGGENTEAFF
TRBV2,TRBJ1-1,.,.,TGTGCCAGCAGTGAAGGGTCCGGGGGGTCCACTGAAGCTTTCTTT,CASSEGSGGSTEAFF
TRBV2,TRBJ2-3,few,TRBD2,TGTGCCAGGCTCGGGACTAGCGGGGAAGATACGCAGTATTTT,CARLGTSGEDTQYF
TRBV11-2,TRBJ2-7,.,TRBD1,TGTGCCAGCAGCTTGGACAGGGTGGACGAGCAGTACTTC,CASSLDRVDEQYF
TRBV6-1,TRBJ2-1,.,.,TGTGCCAGCAGTGAACTAAGGGGGAATGAGCAGTTCTTC,CASSELRGNEQFF
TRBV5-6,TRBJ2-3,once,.,TGTGCCAGCAGCTTGGGGCCAGGAGATACGCAGTATTTT,CASSLGPGDTQYF
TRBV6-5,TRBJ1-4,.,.,TGTGCCAGCAGTTACGCAGGGGTTGGTGAAAAACTGTTTTTT,CASSYAGVGEKLFF
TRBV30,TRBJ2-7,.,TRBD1,TGTGCCTGGAGTGTGGGACAGGGGGCTGACGAGCAGTACTTC,CAWSVGQGADEQYF
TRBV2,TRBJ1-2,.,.,TGTGCCGGGGCCCGGAACCCCAGGACATCTGATTATGGCTACACCTTC,CAGARNPRTSDYGYTF
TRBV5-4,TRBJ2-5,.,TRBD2,TGTGCCAGCAGCACTAGCGTGGGAGAGACCCAGTACTTC,CASSTSVGETQYF
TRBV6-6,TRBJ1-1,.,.,TGTGCCAGCAGTTCTAGGGGACAGAACACTGAAGCTTTCTTT,CASSSRGQNTEAFF
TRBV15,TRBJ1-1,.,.,TGTGCCACCAGCAGCCAAGTGGCACAGGATGAAGCTTTCTTT,CATSSQVAQDEAFF
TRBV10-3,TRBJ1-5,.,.,TGTGCCATCAGTGGACTAGGCAATCAGCCCCAGCATTTT,CAISGLGNQPQHF
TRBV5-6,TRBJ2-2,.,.,TGTGCCAGCAGCTGGGGAGGCCCCGGGGAGCTGTTTTTT,CASSWGGPGELFF
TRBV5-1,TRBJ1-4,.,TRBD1,TGCGCCAGCAGCTTGGGACAGGGTAATGAAAAACTGTTTTTT,CASSLGQGNEKLFF
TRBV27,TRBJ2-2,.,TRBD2,TGTGCCAGCAGTCCCGGTCTAGCGGGGTTCACCGGGGAGCTGTTTTTT,CASSPGLAGFTGELFF
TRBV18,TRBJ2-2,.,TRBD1,TGTGCCAGCTCACGACAGGGTAACACCGGGGAGCTGTTTTTT,CASSRQGNTGELFF
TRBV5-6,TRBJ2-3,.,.,TGTGCCAGCAGCTTGATGTCAGGGTGGGACACAGATACGCAGTATTTT,CASSLMSGWDTDTQYF
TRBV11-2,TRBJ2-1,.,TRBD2,TGTGCCAGCAGCTTAATGTCTAGCGGGGCCCTTTACAATGAGCAGTTCTTC,CASSLMSSGALYNEQFF
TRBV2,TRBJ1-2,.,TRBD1,TGTGCCAGAAGGACAGGCCTAGCTAACTATGGCTACACCTTC,CARRTGLANYGYTF
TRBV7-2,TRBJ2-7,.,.,TGTGCCAGCAGCTTACTGGGGCCAGGGTCGGGCGAGCAGTACTTC,CASSLLGPGSGEQYF
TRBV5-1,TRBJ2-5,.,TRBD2,TGCGCCAGCAGCTTCAGCGGGGGGGCAGAGACCCAGTACTTC,CASSFSGGAETQYF
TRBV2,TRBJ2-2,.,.,TGTGCCAGCAGTGCGGGAAACACCGGGGAGCTGTTTTTT,CASSAGNTGELFF
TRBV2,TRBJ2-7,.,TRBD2,TGTGCCAGCAGTGAAGAGCGGGGCGGCACCCCGATTTGGTTC,CASSEERGGTPIWF
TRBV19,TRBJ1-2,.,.,TGTGCCAGTAGCCCATCATTGGGCTACACCTTC,CASSPSLGYTF
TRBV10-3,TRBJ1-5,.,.,TGTGCCATCAGTGAGGCAGGGAACAATCAGCCCCAGCATTTT,CAISEAGNNQPQHF
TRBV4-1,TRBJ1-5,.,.,TGCGCCAGCAGCCAAGATCCCTCGGCGGGCAGCCATCAGCCCCAGCATTTT,CASSQDPSAGSHQPQHF